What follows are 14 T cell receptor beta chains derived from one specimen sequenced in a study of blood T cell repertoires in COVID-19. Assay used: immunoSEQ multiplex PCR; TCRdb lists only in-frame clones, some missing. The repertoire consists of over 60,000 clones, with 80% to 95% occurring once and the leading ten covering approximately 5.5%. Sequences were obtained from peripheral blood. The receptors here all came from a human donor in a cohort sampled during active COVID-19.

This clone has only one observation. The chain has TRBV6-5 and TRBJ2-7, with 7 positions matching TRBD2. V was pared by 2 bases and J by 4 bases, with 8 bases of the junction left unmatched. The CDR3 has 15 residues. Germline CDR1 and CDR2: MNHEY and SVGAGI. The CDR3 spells CASSYPGAGAYEQYF. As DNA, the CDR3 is TGTGCCAGCAGTTACCCCGGGGCGGGAGCGTACGAGCAGTACTTC.

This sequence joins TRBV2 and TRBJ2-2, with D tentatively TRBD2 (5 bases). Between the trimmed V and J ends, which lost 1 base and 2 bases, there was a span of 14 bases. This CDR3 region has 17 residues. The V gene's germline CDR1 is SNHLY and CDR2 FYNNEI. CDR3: CASSEGWLAVNTGELFF. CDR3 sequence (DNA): TGTGCCAGCAGTGAAGGGTGGCTAGCAGTTAACACCGGGGAGCTGTTTTTT.

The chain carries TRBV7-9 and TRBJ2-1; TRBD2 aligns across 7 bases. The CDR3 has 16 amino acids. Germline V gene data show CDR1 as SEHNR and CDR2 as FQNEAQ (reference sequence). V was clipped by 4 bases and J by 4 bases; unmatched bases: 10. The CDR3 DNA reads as TGTGCCAGCAGCTCCCCACTAGCGCCCGGGTACAATGAGCAGTTCTTC. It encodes CASSSPLAPGYNEQFF.

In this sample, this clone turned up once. This CDR3 reads CASSPPGFTDTQYF. CDR3 nucleotides: TGTGCCAGCAGCCCCCCCGGGTTCACAGATACGCAGTATTTT. This chain connects TRBV7-6 to TRBJ2-3; D is unresolved. CDR1 is SGHVS and CDR2 is FNYEAQ in the germline V gene. The V and J ends lost 5 bases and 2 bases respectively, with 11 bases between them. The CDR3 extends over 14 amino acids. Variable domain in full (rest from reference TRBV7-6 and TRBJ2-3): GAGVSQSPRYKVTKRGQDVALRCDPISGHVSLYWYRQALGQGPEFLTYFNYEAQQDKSGLPNDRFSAERPEGSISTLTIQRTEQRDSAMYRCASSPPGFTDTQYFGPGTRLTVL.

The CDR3 DNA is TGTGCCAGCTCAGCGAGACAGGAGAACACTGAAGCTTTCTTT. It specifies CASSARQENTEAFF. The genes are TRBV18 and TRBJ1-1; weak D call: TRBD1 (6 bases). The CDR3 totals 14 residues. The ends were cut back, 5 bases at V and 1 base at J, with 11 bases in the middle. CDR1 is KGHSH, CDR2 LQKENI, per germline.

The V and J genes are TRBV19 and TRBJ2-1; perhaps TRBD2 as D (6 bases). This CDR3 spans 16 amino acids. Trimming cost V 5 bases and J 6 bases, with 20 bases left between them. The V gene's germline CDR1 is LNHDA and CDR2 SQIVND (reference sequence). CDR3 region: CASSASPVGGGNEQFF. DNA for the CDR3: TGTGCCAGTAGTGCTTCACCCGTTGGGGGAGGCAATGAGCAGTTCTTC. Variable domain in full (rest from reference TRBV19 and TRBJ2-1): DGGITQSPKYLFRKEGQNVTLSCEQNLNHDAMYWYRQDPGQGLRLIYYSQIVNDFQKGDIAEGYSVSREKKESFPLTVTSAQKNPTAFYLCASSASPVGGGNEQFFGPGTRLTVL.

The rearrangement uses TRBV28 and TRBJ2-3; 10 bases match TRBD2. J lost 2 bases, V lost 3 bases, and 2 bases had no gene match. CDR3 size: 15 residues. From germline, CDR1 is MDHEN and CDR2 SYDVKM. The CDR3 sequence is CASSFTSGATDTQYF. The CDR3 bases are TGTGCCAGCAGTTTTACTAGCGGGGCCACAGATACGCAGTATTTT.

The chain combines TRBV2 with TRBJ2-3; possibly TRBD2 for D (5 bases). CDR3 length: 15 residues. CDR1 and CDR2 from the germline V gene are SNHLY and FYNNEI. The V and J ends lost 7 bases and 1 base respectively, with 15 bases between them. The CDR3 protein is CASTVPGIGTDTQYF. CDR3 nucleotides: TGTGCCAGCACCGTACCCGGGATCGGCACAGATACGCAGTATTTT.

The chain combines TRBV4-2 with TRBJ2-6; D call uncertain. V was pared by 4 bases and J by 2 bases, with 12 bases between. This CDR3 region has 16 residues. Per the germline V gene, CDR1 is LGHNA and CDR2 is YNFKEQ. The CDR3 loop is CASSPLYPAGANVLTF. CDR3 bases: TGTGCCAGCAGCCCGCTGTATCCGGCTGGGGCCAACGTCCTGACTTTC.

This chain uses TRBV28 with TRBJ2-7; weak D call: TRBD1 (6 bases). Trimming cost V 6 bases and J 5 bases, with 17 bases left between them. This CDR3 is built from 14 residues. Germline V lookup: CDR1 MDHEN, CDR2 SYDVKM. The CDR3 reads CASSRQVSSHEQYF. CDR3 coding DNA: TGTGCCAGCAGCCGACAGGTTAGTTCCCACGAGCAGTACTTC.

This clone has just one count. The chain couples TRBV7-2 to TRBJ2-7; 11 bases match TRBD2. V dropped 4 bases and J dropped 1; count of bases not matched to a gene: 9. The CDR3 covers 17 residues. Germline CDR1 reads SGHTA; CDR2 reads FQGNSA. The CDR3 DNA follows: TGTGCCAGCAGCTGGGGGACTAGCGGACCAGATTCCTACGAGCAGTACTTC. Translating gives CASSWGTSGPDSYEQYF. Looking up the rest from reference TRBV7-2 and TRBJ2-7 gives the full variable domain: GAGVSQSPSNKVTEKGKDVELRCDPISGHTALYWYRQSLGQGLEFLIYFQGNSAPDKSGLPSDRFSAERTGGSVSTLTIQRTQQEDSAVYLCASSWGTSGPDSYEQYFGPGTRLTVT.

Here the CDR3 DNA reads TGTGCCAGTAGTACCCCGACAGGATGGACTGAAGCTTTCTTT. Protein sequence: CASSTPTGWTEAFF. The genes are TRBV19 and TRBJ1-1; weak D call: TRBD1 (6 bases). V was clipped by 4 bases and J by 5 bases, with 14 bases between them. The CDR3 contains 14 residues. The germline V gene has CDR1 LNHDA and CDR2 SQIVND (reference sequence).

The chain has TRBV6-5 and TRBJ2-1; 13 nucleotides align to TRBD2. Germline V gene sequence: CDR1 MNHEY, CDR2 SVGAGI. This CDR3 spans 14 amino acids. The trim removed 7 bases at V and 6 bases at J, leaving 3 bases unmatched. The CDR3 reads CASKTSGGANEQFF. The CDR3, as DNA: TGTGCCAGCAAAACTAGCGGGGGGGCCAATGAGCAGTTCTTC.

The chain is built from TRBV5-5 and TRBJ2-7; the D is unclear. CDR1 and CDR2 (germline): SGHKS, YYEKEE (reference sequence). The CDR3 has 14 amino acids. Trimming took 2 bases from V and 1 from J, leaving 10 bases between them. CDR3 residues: CASSFLSASYEQYF. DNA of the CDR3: TGTGCCAGCAGCTTCTTAAGCGCTTCCTACGAGCAGTACTTC.